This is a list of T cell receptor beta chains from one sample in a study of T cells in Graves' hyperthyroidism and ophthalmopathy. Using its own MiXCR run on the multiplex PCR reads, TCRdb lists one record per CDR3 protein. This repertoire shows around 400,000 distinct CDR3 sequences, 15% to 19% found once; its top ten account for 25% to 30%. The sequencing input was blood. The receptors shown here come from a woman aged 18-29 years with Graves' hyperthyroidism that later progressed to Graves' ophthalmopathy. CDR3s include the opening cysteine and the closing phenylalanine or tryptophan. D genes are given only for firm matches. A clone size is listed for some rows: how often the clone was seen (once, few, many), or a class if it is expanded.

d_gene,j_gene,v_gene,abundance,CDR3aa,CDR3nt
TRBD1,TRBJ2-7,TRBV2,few,CSSRTSGTGTYEQYF,TGTTCCAGCAGGACCTCCGGGACAGGAACCTACGAGCAGTACTTC
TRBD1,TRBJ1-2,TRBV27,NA,CASSLGQGANGYTF,TGTGCCAGCAGTTTAGGACAGGGGGCGAATGGCTACACCTTC
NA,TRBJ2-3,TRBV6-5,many,CASSYSVGGGQPDTQYF,TGTGCCAGCAGTTACTCGGTGGGGGGAGGCCAGCCAGATACGCAGTATTTT
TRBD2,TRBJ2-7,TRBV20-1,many,CSARGLAGVHEQYF,TGCAGTGCGAGGGGGCTAGCGGGAGTCCACGAGCAGTACTTC
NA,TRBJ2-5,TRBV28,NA,CASVPTPHETQYF,TGTGCCAGCGTCCCTACCCCCCACGAGACCCAGTACTTC
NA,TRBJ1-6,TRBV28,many,CASSLSEGSPLHF,TGTGCCAGCAGTTTGAGTGAGGGTTCACCCCTCCACTTT
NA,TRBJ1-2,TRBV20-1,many,CSAATRVFNGYTF,TGCAGTGCGGCTACCAGGGTATTTAATGGCTACACCTTC
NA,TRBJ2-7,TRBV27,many,CASSPDSKRREQYF,TGTGCCAGCAGCCCGGACAGTAAAAGACGCGAGCAGTACTTC
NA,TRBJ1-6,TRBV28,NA,CASAGRLPLHF,TGTGCCAGCGCGGGCCGCCTCCCCCTCCACTTT
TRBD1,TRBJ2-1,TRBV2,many,CASRPGQGKYNEQFF,TGTGCCAGCAGACCAGGACAGGGGAAGTACAATGAGCAGTTCTTC
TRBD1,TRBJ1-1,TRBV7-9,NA,CASSLKGRQGRPMNTEAFF,TGTGCCAGCAGCCTCAAAGGTAGACAGGGGCGCCCAATGAACACTGAAGCTTTCTTT
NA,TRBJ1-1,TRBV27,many,CASSKANHKAFF,TGTGCCAGCAGTAAGGCCAATCACAAAGCTTTCTTT
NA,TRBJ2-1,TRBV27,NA,CASIKRERGEQFF,TGTGCCAGCATAAAGCGCGAGAGGGGTGAGCAGTTCTTC
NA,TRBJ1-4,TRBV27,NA,CASSLSLTYSGEKLFF,TGTGCCAGCAGTTTATCCCTCACCTACTCTGGTGAAAAACTGTTTTTT
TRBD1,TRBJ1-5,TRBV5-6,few,CASSKDRGSNQPQHF,TGTGCCAGCAGCAAAGACAGGGGAAGCAATCAGCCCCAGCATTTT
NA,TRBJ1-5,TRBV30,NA,CAWSRDGSNQPQHF,TGTGCCTGGAGTCGAGACGGCAGCAATCAGCCCCAGCATTTT
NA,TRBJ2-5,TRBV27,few,CASSLETDQETQYF,TGTGCCAGCAGCTTAGAGACCGACCAAGAGACCCAGTACTTC
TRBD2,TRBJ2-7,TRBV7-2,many,CASSELGLDYEQYF,TGTGCCAGCAGCGAGTTGGGACTAGACTACGAGCAGTACTTC
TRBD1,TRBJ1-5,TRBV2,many,CASRQGQVQHF,TGTGCCAGCAGACAGGGGCAGGTCCAGCATTTT
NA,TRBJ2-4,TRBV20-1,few,CSEEGSLAKNIQYF,TGCAGTGAAGAGGGGTCCCTAGCCAAAAACATTCAGTACTTC
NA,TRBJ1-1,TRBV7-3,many,CASSLTGQRDTEAFF,TGTGCCAGCAGCTTAACCGGGCAGCGGGACACTGAAGCTTTCTTT
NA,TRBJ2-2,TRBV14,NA,CATLARANTGELFF,TGTGCCACCCTTGCTCGGGCGAACACCGGGGAGCTGTTTTTT
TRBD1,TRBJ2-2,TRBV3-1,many,CASSQQGAPTGELFF,TGTGCCAGCAGTCAACAGGGGGCGCCTACCGGGGAGCTGTTTTTT
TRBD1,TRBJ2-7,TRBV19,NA,CASSPTGTGVEQYF,TGTGCCAGTAGTCCTACCGGGACAGGAGTCGAGCAGTACTTC
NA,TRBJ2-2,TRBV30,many,CAWSVLNTGELFF,TGTGCCTGGAGTGTACTGAACACCGGGGAGCTGTTTTTT
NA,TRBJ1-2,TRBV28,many,CASRNGGYTF,TGTGCCAGCAGGAACGGAGGCTACACCTTC
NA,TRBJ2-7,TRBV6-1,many,CASSRAGQVYEQYF,TGTGCCAGCAGTAGAGCGGGACAGGTCTACGAGCAGTACTTC
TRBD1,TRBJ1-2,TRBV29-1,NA,CSVETGNDGYTF,TGCAGCGTGGAGACAGGGAACGATGGCTACACCTTC
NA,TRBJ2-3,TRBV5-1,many,CASSFGGPSQYF,TGCGCCAGCAGCTTCGGTGGGCCATCGCAGTATTTT
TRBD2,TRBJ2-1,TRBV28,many,CASSQRGAGEKNEQFF,TGTGCCAGCAGCCAAAGGGGAGCGGGAGAAAAAAATGAGCAGTTCTTC
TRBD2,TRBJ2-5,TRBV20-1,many,CSASSASGLWGPTTQYF,TGCAGTGCTAGTTCGGCTAGCGGGCTCTGGGGCCCTACGACCCAGTACTTC
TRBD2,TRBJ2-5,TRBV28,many,CASRRLREAQETQYF,TGTGCCAGCAGAAGATTGCGGGAGGCCCAAGAGACCCAGTACTTC
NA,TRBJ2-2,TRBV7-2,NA,CASSLDLGLGTGELFF,TGTGCCAGCAGCTTAGACTTGGGGTTGGGCACCGGGGAGCTGTTTTTT
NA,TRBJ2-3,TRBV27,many,CASSWGSTDTQYF,TGTGCCAGCAGTTGGGGGAGCACAGATACGCAGTATTTT
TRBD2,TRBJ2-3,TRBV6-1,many,CASTQTGGADTQYF,TGTGCCAGCACCCAAACGGGGGGGGCAGATACGCAGTATTTT
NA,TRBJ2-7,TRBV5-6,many,CASSLLRDQSSYEQYF,TGTGCCAGCAGCTTGTTGCGGGACCAGAGCTCCTACGAGCAGTACTTC
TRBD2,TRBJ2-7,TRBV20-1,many,CSARDIGLAEAGSYEQYF,TGCAGTGCTAGAGATATTGGACTAGCGGAGGCGGGGTCCTACGAGCAGTACTTC
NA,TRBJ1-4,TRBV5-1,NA,CASSIGTSYNEKLFF,TGCGCCAGCAGCATCGGGACAAGCTATAATGAAAAACTGTTTTTT
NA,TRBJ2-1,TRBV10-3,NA,CAITNADEQFF,TGTGCCATTACCAACGCGGATGAGCAGTTCTTC
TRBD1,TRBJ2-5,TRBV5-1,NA,CASSLGQGAVETQYF,TGCGCCAGCAGTCTAGGTCAGGGGGCGGTTGAGACCCAGTACTTC
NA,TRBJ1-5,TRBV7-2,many,CASGEGNLRQPQHF,TGTGCCAGCGGGGAGGGGAACCTCCGGCAGCCCCAGCATTTT
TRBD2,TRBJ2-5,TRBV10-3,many,CAISDPLAGAAQTQYF,TGTGCCATCAGTGATCCACTAGCGGGGGCCGCCCAGACCCAGTACTTC
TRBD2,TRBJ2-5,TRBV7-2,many,CASSNGLRLAGAQETQYF,TGTGCCAGCAGCAACGGACTAAGACTAGCGGGGGCCCAAGAGACCCAGTACTTC
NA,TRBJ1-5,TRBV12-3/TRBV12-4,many,CASTRELDQPQHF,TGTGCCAGTACCCGCGAGTTGGATCAGCCCCAGCATTTT
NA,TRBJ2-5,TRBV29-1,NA,CSLPPQYTQYF,TGCAGCTTGCCCCCACAGTATACCCAGTACTTC
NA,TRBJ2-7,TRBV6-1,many,CASSGVARVLYEQYF,TGTGCCAGCAGTGGGGTGGCGCGGGTACTATACGAGCAGTACTTC
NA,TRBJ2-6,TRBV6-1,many,CASRLAGANVLTF,TGTGCCAGCCGCCTGGCGGGGGCCAACGTCCTGACTTTC
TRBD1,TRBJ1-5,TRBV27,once,CASSFGTGGREPQHF,TGTGCCAGCAGTTTTGGGACAGGGGGCAGGGAGCCCCAGCATTTT
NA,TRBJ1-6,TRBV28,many,CASNLGRYNSPLHF,TGTGCCAGCAACCTGGGACGGTATAATTCACCCCTCCACTTT
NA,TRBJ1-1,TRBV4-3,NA,CASSQDAHRPANTEAFF,TGCGCCAGCAGCCAAGATGCCCACAGACCGGCGAACACTGAAGCTTTCTTT
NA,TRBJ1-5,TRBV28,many,CASSLYVNQPQHF,TGTGCCAGCAGTTTATATGTGAATCAGCCCCAGCATTTT
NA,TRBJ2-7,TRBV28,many,CASSLRGAAPYEQYF,TGTGCCAGCAGTTTGAGGGGGGCCGCTCCCTACGAGCAGTACTTC
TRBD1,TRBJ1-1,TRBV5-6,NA,CASRGTGPSYVPNTEAFF,TGTGCCAGCAGGGGGACAGGACCCAGTTACGTCCCGAACACTGAAGCTTTCTTT
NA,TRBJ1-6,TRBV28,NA,CATRTLSSYNSPLHF,TGTGCCACCCGGACGTTGAGCTCCTATAATTCACCCCTCCACTTT
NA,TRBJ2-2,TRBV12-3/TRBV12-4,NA,CASAAGELFF,TGTGCCAGCGCCGCCGGGGAGCTGTTTTTT
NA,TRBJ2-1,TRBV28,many,CASSLREPSYNEQFF,TGTGCCAGCAGTTTACGGGAACCGTCCTACAATGAGCAGTTCTTC
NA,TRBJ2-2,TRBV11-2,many,CASSFTGELFF,TGTGCCAGCAGCTTCACCGGGGAGCTGTTTTTT
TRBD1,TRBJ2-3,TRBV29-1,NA,CSVEAPSPTGGLDTQYF,TGCAGCGTTGAAGCCCCCTCTCCGACAGGGGGCTTAGATACGCAGTATTTT
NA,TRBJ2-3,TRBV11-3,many,CASSEQSWDTQYF,TGTGCCAGCAGCGAACAGAGCTGGGATACGCAGTATTTT